The next 17 T cell receptor beta chains were all read from a single sample in a study of T-cell memory formation after mild COVID-19. TCRdb reprocessed the 5' RACE reads with MiXCR, giving one entry per CDR3 protein. The data show 300,000 to 400,000 distinct CDR3 sequences, more than 15% seen once. Sequenced sample: PBMCs or a T cell subset sorted from them (not recorded which). These receptors were obtained from a man younger than 35 who had mild COVID-19 (a few samples of this study predate the infection). Cell type and time point are not known.

This clonotype was observed a few times. The CDR3 DNA reads as TGTGCCAGCAGTTACGAGACCGCGGCCAGGACCCAGCATTTT. It is translated as CASSYETAARTQHF. The chain employs TRBV6-6 and TRBJ1-5; D is ambiguous. The CDR3 has 14 residues. Looked up from germline, CDR1 is MNHNY and CDR2 is SVGAGI (reference sequence). V dropped 2 bases and J dropped 11 bases, with 16 bases sitting between them.

The rearrangement uses TRBV5-6 and TRBJ2-1, with D tentatively TRBD2 (6 bases). The length of the CDR3 is 13 residues. Trimming took 0 bases from V and 13 from J, leaving 14 bases between them. Germline V CDR1 and CDR2: SGHDT, YYEEEE. The CDR3 loop reads CASSLVGGGTQFF. The CDR3 bases are TGTGCCAGCAGCTTGGTGGGTGGGGGGACTCAGTTCTTC.

This clonotype was observed a handful of times. The chain recombines TRBV11-1 with TRBJ2-2, with 11 bases that match TRBD1. The V and J ends lost 5 bases and 4 bases, in that order; junction bases with no gene match: 6. Per the germline V gene, CDR1 is SGHAT and CDR2 is FQDESV (reference sequence). The length of the CDR3 is 16 residues. The CDR3 reads CASSPGQGASTGELFF. In DNA, the CDR3 is TGTGCCAGCAGCCCTGGACAGGGGGCTAGCACCGGGGAGCTGTTTTTT.

The CDR3 DNA reads as TGTGCCAGCAGCCAATCGGAAGTCCTACTCAATCAGCCCCAGCATTTT. Protein sequence: CASSQSEVLLNQPQHF. The chain recombines TRBV16 with TRBJ1-5; no firm D call. CDR1 is KGHSY and CDR2 is FQNENV in the germline V gene. With 0 bases removed from V and 3 bases from J, the gap between germline ends came to 12 bases. This CDR3 is 16 amino acids long.

Details on this clonotype: A much larger clone sits a single nucleotide away, making a read error possible. The gene calls are TRBV10-3 and TRBJ2-7; maybe TRBD1 (6 bases). Germline V CDR1 and CDR2: ENHRY, SYGVKD. The CDR3 extends over 14 amino acids. The CDR3 region is CAISGHRDSYKQYF. The CDR3 region has the DNA TGTGCCATCAGTGGACACAGGGATTCCTACAAGCAGTACTTC.

V and J are TRBV7-9 and TRBJ2-7, with 9 bases identical to TRBD2. V lost 6 bases and J lost 1; bases outside the gene matches: 7. The CDR3 is 15 amino acids. Germline values: CDR1 SEHNR, CDR2 FQNEAQ (reference sequence). CDR3 protein: CASSPIAGDSYEQYV. The CDR3 coding sequence is TGTGCCAGCAGTCCGATAGCGGGGGATTCCTACGAGCAGTACGTC.

The chain uses TRBV7-2 and TRBJ2-3; maybe TRBD2 (7 bases). Trimming pared 6 bases from V and 0 bases from J, leaving 19 bases between. The CDR3 totals 17 residues. Germline-derived CDR1 and CDR2 are SGHTA and FQGNSA. Here the CDR3 reads CASRPLGGGLSTDTQYF. DNA of the CDR3: TGTGCCAGCAGACCCCTTGGGGGGGGCCTTAGCACAGATACGCAGTATTTT.

This chain uses TRBV12-3 or TRBV12-4 with TRBJ2-3, with TRBD2 identical over 7 bases. V was clipped by 8 bases and J by 2 bases; unmatched bases: 7. This CDR3 region has 14 residues. The CDR3 DNA sequence: TGTGCCAGCTTGGCGGGACTAAACACAGATACGCAGTATTTT. It is translated as CASLAGLNTDTQYF.

The chain employs TRBV15 and TRBJ2-7, with TRBD1 matching over 7 bases. V lost 0 bases and J lost 4; bases outside the gene matches: 3. The germline gives CDR1 LNHNV, CDR2 YYDKDF (reference sequence). The length of the CDR3 is 14 residues. CDR3 region: CATSRDGRGYEQYF. As DNA, the CDR3 is TGTGCCACCAGCAGAGATGGCAGGGGGTACGAGCAGTACTTC.

The chain joins TRBV5-6 to TRBJ2-7, with TRBD1 matching over 10 bases. The CDR3 length is 15 residues. The V gene end was trimmed by 2 bases and the J gene end by 0 bases; junction bases not matched to a gene: 2. CDR1 and CDR2 (germline): SGHDT, YYEEEE. The CDR3 nucleotides read TGTGCCAGCAGCTTCGGACAGGGGGTCTCCTACGAGCAGTACTTC. Encoded protein: CASSFGQGVSYEQYF.

This chain links TRBV29-1 with TRBJ1-1; a weak D match, TRBD1 (5 bases). Trimming took 1 base from V and 1 from J, leaving 10 bases between them. This CDR3 contains 14 residues. Per germline, CDR1 SQVTM and CDR2 ANQGSEA. DNA for the CDR3: TGCAGCGTTGAAGTACCAGGGAAGAACACTGAAGCTTTCTTT. It specifies CSVEVPGKNTEAFF.

The chain joins TRBV27 to TRBJ1-6, with 7 nucleotides matching TRBD1. The V gene's germline CDR1 is MNHEY and CDR2 SMNVEV (reference sequence). This CDR3 has 16 amino acids. The V gene end was trimmed by 6 bases and the J gene end by 7 bases; junction bases not matched to a gene: 12. The CDR3 protein is CASRESWDSMNSPLHF. In nucleotides, the CDR3 is TGTGCCAGCAGGGAGTCTTGGGACAGTATGAATTCACCCCTCCACTTT.

This clonotype was seen a handful of times. The rearrangement links TRBV7-2 to TRBJ2-5; D might be TRBD2 (5 bases). Between the trimmed V and J ends, which lost 3 bases and 4 bases, there was a span of 12 bases. The germline gives CDR1 SGHTA, CDR2 FQGNSA. The CDR3 sequence is 14 residues long. This CDR3 is CASSFGGFVETQYF. Written as DNA, the CDR3 is TGTGCCAGCAGCTTTGGCGGGTTTGTAGAGACCCAGTACTTC.

V and J are TRBV5-1 and TRBJ2-4; 10 bases are a match to TRBD1. Germline-derived CDR1 and CDR2 are SGHRS and YFSETQ. V lost 1 base, J lost 7 bases, and 11 bases stayed unmatched. CDR3 length equals 17 residues. The CDR3 sequence: CASSLNTLGQGFNIQYF. Written as DNA, the CDR3 is TGCGCCAGCAGCTTGAATACGCTGGGACAGGGGTTCAACATTCAGTACTTC.

V gene TRBV6-5 combines with J gene TRBJ1-2; unclear D gene. The CDR3 has 15 amino acids. V was cut by 2 bases and J by 2 bases, with 12 bases left in between. Looked up from germline, CDR1 is MNHEY and CDR2 is SVGAGI. CDR3 protein: CASSYDAKGNYGYTF. In nucleotides, the CDR3 is TGTGCCAGCAGTTACGACGCCAAGGGCAACTATGGCTACACCTTC.

This clonotype was detected only a few times. The chain employs TRBV29-1 and TRBJ2-4; D may be TRBD2 (6 bases). V was shortened by 4 bases and J by 0 bases, with 7 bases between the two germline ends. The CDR3 runs to 13 residues. The germline V gene has CDR1 SQVTM and CDR2 ANQGSEA. The CDR3 sequence is CSVVEGAKNIQYF. CDR3 sequence (DNA): TGCAGCGTTGTGGAGGGAGCCAAAAACATTCAGTACTTC.

This clonotype showed up many times. CDR3 bases: TGTGCCAGCAGCTTAGATTGGGGGGGGCGCTCAAAGACCCAGTACTTC. This encodes CASSLDWGGRSKTQYF. This chain connects TRBV7-2 to TRBJ2-5, with D possibly being TRBD2 (7 bases). CDR3 size: 16 residues. Looked up from germline, CDR1 is SGHTA and CDR2 is FQGNSA. Trimming removed 1 base from V and 6 bases from J, with 18 bases in between.